This T cell receptor (beta chain) was observed in a study of T cell changes during pregnancy in multiple sclerosis. This CDR3 has 15 residues. The count of this clone is one. Data came from immunoSEQ multiplex PCR; TCRdb stores just in-frame clones and leaves some out. The table has 40,000 to 45,000 clones, 85% to 95% seen once; the top ten hold 1.3%. This receptor was obtained from a female donor with multiple sclerosis, enrolled in a pregnancy study. The V gene is TRBV21-1, the J gene TRBJ2-7; the tabulated D call, TRBD2, remains unverified against the DNA. TRBV21-1 is shown as a pseudogene. The specimen was peripheral blood. CDR3 nucleotides: TGTGCCAGCAGCAAAGATGGAGCGGGCGCCTACGAGCAGTACTTC. It encodes CASSKDGAGAYEQYF.